The clone carrying this T cell receptor (beta chain) occurred many times. V lost 5 bases and J lost 6; bases outside the gene matches: 8. Germline values: CDR1 SGHNT, CDR2 YYREEE (reference sequence). The CDR3 has 14 residues. The sample originates from a study of T cells after posttransplantation cyclophosphamide. Method: immunoSEQ multiplex PCR; TCRdb's copy keeps in-frame clones and lacks some. Altogether almost 35,000 clones were found in the sample, and no singletons occur. This related bone marrow graft donor gave peripheral blood on the day of marrow donation. The material sequenced was PBMCs. This receptor was identified in a woman in her forties or fifties in good health and a related stem cell transplant donor. The chain recombines TRBV5-4 with TRBJ2-3, with 8 bases identical to TRBD1. DNA for the CDR3: TGTGCCAGCAGGGGGACAGGAGGATGGGATACGCAGTATTTT. Translating gives CASRGTGGWDTQYF.